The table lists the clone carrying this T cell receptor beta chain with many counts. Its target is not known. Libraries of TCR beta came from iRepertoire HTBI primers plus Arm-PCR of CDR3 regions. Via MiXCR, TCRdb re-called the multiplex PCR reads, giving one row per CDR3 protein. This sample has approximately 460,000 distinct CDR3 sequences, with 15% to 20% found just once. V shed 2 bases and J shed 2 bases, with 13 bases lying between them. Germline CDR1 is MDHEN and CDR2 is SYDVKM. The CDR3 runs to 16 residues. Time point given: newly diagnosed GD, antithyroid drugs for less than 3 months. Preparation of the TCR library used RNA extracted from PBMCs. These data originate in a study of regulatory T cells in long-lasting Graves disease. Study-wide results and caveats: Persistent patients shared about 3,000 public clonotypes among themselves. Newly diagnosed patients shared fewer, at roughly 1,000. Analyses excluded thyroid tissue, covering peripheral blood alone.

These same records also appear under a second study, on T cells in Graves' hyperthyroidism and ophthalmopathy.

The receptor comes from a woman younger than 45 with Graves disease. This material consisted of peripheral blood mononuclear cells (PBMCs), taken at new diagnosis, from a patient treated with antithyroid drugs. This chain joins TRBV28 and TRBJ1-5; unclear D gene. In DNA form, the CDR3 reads TGTGCCAGCAGTTTAATAGGGCTTCGTGGCAATCAGCCCCAGCATTTT. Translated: CASSLIGLRGNQPQHF.